This record covers a single T cell receptor beta chain. Here immunoSEQ multiplex PCR was the method, and the copy in TCRdb shows in-frame clones only, minus some. The sample lists about 110,000 clones; 90% to 95% were seen once. With 5 bases removed from V and 7 bases from J, the gap between germline ends came to 14 bases. This CDR3 is 13 amino acids long. Germline CDR1 is LNHNV and CDR2 is YYDKDF (reference sequence). The sample is drawn from a study of T cells after somatic rescue of genetic block. The genes are TRBV15 and TRBJ1-2; a possible D gene is TRBD1 (6 bases). Sequencing was done on a sample of peripheral blood mononuclear cells (PBMCs). This TCR was sampled from a woman aged 18-29 years. The CDR3 loop is CATSEGVKSGYTF. CDR3 nucleotides: TGTGCCACCAGCGAGGGGGTGAAAAGTGGCTACACCTTC.